The 2 T cell receptor beta chains given below trace back to one sample, sequenced in a study of shared clonotypes between healthy human individuals. The method was immunoSEQ multiplex PCR; TCRdb's version includes in-frame clones alone and lacks a portion of them. The table includes over a million clones, about 96% detected once. What was sequenced was naive CD4+ T cells sorted from blood. The subset was: CD45RA+ positively selected. The receptors shown here come from a man aged 30 to 39 in good health.

The rearrangement links TRBV10-2 to TRBJ1-1, with D unclear. The CDR3 runs 15 residues. Germline values: CDR1 WSHSY, CDR2 SAAADI. Trimming stripped 10 bases from V and 2 bases from J, with 20 bases between. The CDR3: CATADRLIKNTEAFF. In DNA, the CDR3 is TGCGCCACAGCGGATAGACTGATTAAAAACACTGAAGCTTTCTTT.

This rearrangement joins TRBV6-5 to TRBJ2-1, with TRBD1 as a possible D gene (5 bases). V lost 8 bases to trimming and J lost 5 bases, with 19 bases between them. The CDR3 covers 15 residues. Germline CDR1 and CDR2: MNHEY and SVGAGI. CDR3 sequence (DNA): TGTGCCAGCCGAGTAGGGCTAGGGGCACACAATGAGCAGTTCTTC. It is translated as CASRVGLGAHNEQFF.